This T cell receptor beta chain emerged from a study of blood T cell repertoires in COVID-19. The overall study: T cells, B-cell-depleted T cells, or PBMCs provided the cDNA or gDNA that served as material.

Original processing methods: Amplification with reference gene primers provided the estimates of nucleated cell counts. Assay used: immunoSEQ multiplex PCR; TCRdb lists only in-frame clones, some missing. V and J calls and clone size come straight from that table; D and trimming were deduced from the DNA. The sample has more than 150,000 clones, under 90% seen once; the top ten hold 14%. V lost 5 bases and J 4 bases, leaving 11 bases between the germline ends. CDR1 is LNHDA and CDR2 is SQIVND in the germline V gene (reference sequence). This CDR3 contains 13 residues. This clonotype was obtained from a man aged 30-40 years with active or convalescent COVID-19. This rearrangement joins TRBV19 to TRBJ1-1, with D possibly TRBD1 on 6 matching bases. The specimen was peripheral blood. In DNA, the CDR3 is TGTGCCAGTAGTTCAGGGGCGGCCACTGAAGCTTTCTTT. Its translation: CASSSGAATEAFF.